These T cell receptor beta chains were read from a single sample in a study of T-cell memory formation after mild COVID-19. MiXCR, run by TCRdb on the 5' RACE reads, gives a single entry per CDR3 protein. This sample yields some 440,000 distinct CDR3 sequences, of which approximately 25% are seen a single time; under 15% belongs to the top ten. The sequenced sample consisted of PBMCs or a T cell subset sorted from them (not recorded which). All receptors come from an adult woman who had mild COVID-19 (a few samples of this study predate the infection). Cell type and time point are not known. Both conserved end residues are part of each CDR3. Fields, in order: V gene, J gene, clone size, D gene, CDR3 protein, CDR3 DNA. The D gene is left open where the match is weak. The size entry is marked missing in some rows and otherwise reads once, few, many or a size class.

>TRBV7-3|TRBJ2-3|.|.
CASSRWVSGADTQYF
TGTGCCAGCAGCCGATGGGTCTCGGGCGCAGATACGCAGTATTTT
>TRBV5-1|TRBJ2-1|few|TRBD2
CASSLGLSGGVYEQFF
TGCGCCAGCAGCTTGGGGCTAAGCGGGGGGGTGTATGAGCAGTTCTTC
>TRBV5-1|TRBJ2-7|.|.
CASSERASGAYEQYF
TGCGCCAGCAGCGAGAGGGCCTCTGGGGCCTACGAGCAGTACTTC
>TRBV4-1|TRBJ2-7|few|.
CASSQDWQQDYEQYF
TGCGCCAGCAGCCAAGACTGGCAGCAGGACTACGAGCAGTACTTC
>TRBV5-5|TRBJ2-2|few|TRBD1
CASRLGQANTGELFF
TGTGCCAGCAGGTTGGGACAGGCGAACACCGGGGAGCTGTTTTTT
>TRBV11-1|TRBJ2-1|few|TRBD2
CASSRGQAGGDEFF
TGTGCCAGCAGCCGTGGTCAAGCGGGAGGAGATGAGTTCTTC
>TRBV5-1|TRBJ2-7|.|.
CASSLTPAYEQYF
TGCGCCAGCAGCTTAACACCCGCCTACGAGCAGTACTTC
>TRBV18|TRBJ1-2|few|TRBD1
CASSPYAVTSQGDSNYGYTF
TGTGCCAGCTCACCCTACGCGGTAACTTCCCAGGGGGATTCTAACTATGGCTACACCTTC
>TRBV19|TRBJ2-7|.|.
CASSIDQVDTYEQYF
TGTGCCAGTAGTATAGATCAAGTGGATACCTACGAGCAGTACTTC
>TRBV9|TRBJ1-4|few|TRBD1
CASSRGDRVLGASEKLFF
TGTGCCAGCAGTCGAGGGGACAGGGTTCTAGGGGCGAGTGAAAAACTGTTTTTT
>TRBV14|TRBJ1-2|once|.
CASSQVVREGYTF
TGTGCCAGCAGCCAAGTGGTCCGGGAGGGCTACACCTTC
>TRBV5-1|TRBJ2-7|few|.
CASSLSGTQYEQYF
TGCGCCAGCAGCTTGTCCGGGACGCAGTACGAGCAGTACTTC
>TRBV5-1|TRBJ2-1|few|.
CASSFYPSTDYYNEQFF
TGCGCCAGCAGCTTTTACCCCTCGACAGATTACTACAATGAGCAGTTCTTC
>TRBV7-9|TRBJ2-3|.|TRBD2
CASSLDPPASGGPTDTQYF
TGTGCCAGCAGCTTAGACCCCCCCGCTAGCGGGGGGCCCACAGATACGCAGTATTTT
>TRBV24-1|TRBJ1-1|.|TRBD1
CATSGHTGGKEAFF
TGTGCCACCAGTGGTCACACAGGGGGAAAGGAAGCTTTCTTT
>TRBV2|TRBJ2-1|.|.
CASSEVTEQFF
TGTGCCAGCAGTGAGGTAACAGAGCAGTTCTTC
>TRBV6-4|TRBJ2-3|.|TRBD1
CASSGGGEDTQYF
TGTGCCAGCAGTGGAGGGGGCGAAGATACGCAGTATTTT
>TRBV7-6|TRBJ2-7|.|.
CASSSLVEIHEQYF
TGTGCCAGCAGCTCTCTCGTGGAGATTCACGAGCAGTACTTC
>TRBV7-9|TRBJ2-5|few|TRBD2
CASSLTSSVETQYF
TGTGCCAGCAGCTTGACTAGCTCTGTGGAGACCCAGTACTTC
>TRBV7-6|TRBJ1-1|.|.
CASSSGHLNTEAFF
TGTGCCAGCAGCTCGGGACACTTAAACACTGAAGCTTTCTTT
>TRBV5-5|TRBJ2-1|few|.
CASSLELFLSYNEQFF
TGTGCCAGCAGCTTGGAACTGTTCCTCTCCTACAATGAGCAGTTCTTC
>TRBV27|TRBJ2-7|.|.
CASSTRRGVSPPYEQYF
TGTGCCAGCAGCACACGAAGAGGGGTTTCTCCTCCCTACGAGCAGTACTTC
>TRBV6-5|TRBJ1-1|few|TRBD1
CASSSFGQGSTEAFF
TGTGCCAGCAGTTCTTTTGGACAGGGGTCCACTGAAGCTTTCTTT